These T cell receptor beta chains were read from a single sample in a study of CD8+CD57+ T cells in acquired aplastic anemia. TCRdb re-analysed the reads in MiXCR, keeping a single row per CDR3 protein. The table has 200,000 or so distinct CDR3 sequences, 50% to 70% seen once. Specimen: sorted CD4+, CD8+, or CD8+CD57+ T cells (not recorded which) from PBMCs. Receptors were obtained from a human donor with aplastic anemia. Each CDR3 is given with its conserved first and last residue.

V	J	CDR3
TRBV24-1	TRBJ1-5	CATSDPQGSPNQPQHF
TRBV29-1	TRBJ2-7	CSVEVGQGTYEQYF
TRBV10-3	TRBJ2-7	CAISEATSGREQYF
TRBV6-2/TRBV6-3	TRBJ1-6	CASSQPRLSPLHF
TRBV2	TRBJ2-7	CATSPGGGSSYEQYF
TRBV20-1	TRBJ2-7	CSASSLAHSYEQYF
TRBV7-7	TRBJ2-1	CASSLERLRGEQFF
TRBV19	TRBJ2-3	CASSIDGDRNTDTQYF
TRBV5-1	TRBJ2-2	CASSLGPADDRAGELFF
TRBV24-1	TRBJ1-1	CATRGGQGNTEAFF
TRBV20-1	TRBJ2-1	CSANTGDYNEQFF
TRBV6-6	TRBJ2-5	CASRPLAGGLNETQYF
TRBV5-1	TRBJ1-5	CASSLVPGNQPQHF
TRBV7-6	TRBJ2-3	CASSPRGRGRDTQYF
TRBV12-3/TRBV12-4	TRBJ2-5	CASSSDRATQYF
TRBV4-2	TRBJ1-2	CASSQEVTAVNYGYTF
TRBV19	TRBJ2-6	CASSIGQGANVLTF
TRBV9	TRBJ2-5	CASSTSGASRETQYF
TRBV11-3	TRBJ2-3	CASSSGWWGTDTQYF
TRBV29-1	TRBJ2-6	CSAAGWSLSGANVLTF
TRBV29-1	TRBJ1-2	CSVESAGDYGYTF
TRBV9	TRBJ1-1	CASSPRWGTEAFF